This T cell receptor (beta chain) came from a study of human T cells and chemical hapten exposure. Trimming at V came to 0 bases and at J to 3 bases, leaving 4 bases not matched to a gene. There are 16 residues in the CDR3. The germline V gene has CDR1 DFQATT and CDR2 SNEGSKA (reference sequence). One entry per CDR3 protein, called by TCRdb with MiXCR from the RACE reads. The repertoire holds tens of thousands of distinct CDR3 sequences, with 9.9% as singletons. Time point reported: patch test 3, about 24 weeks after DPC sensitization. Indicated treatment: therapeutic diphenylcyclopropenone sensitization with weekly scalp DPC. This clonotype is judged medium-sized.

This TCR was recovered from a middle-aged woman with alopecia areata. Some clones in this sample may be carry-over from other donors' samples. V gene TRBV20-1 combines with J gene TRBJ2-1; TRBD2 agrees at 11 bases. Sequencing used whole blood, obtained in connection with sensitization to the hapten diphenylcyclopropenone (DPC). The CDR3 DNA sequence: TGCAGTGCTAGAGATCCACTAGCGGGGGACTACAATGAGCAGTTCTTC. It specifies CSARDPLAGDYNEQFF.